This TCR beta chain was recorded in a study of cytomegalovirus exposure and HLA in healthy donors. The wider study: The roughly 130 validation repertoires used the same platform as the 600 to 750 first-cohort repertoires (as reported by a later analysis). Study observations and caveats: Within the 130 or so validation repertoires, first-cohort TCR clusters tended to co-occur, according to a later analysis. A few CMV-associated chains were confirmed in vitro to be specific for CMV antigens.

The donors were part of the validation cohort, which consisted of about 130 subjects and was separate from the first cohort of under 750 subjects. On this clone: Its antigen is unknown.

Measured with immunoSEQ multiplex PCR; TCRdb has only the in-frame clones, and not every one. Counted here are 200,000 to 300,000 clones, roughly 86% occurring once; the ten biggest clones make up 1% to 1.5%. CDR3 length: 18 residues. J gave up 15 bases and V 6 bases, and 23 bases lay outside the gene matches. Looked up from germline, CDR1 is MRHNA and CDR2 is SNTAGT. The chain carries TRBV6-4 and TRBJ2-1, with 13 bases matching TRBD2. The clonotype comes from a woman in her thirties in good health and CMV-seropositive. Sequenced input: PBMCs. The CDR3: CASSVLGLAGRNSGASFF. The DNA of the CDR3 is TGTGCCAGCAGCGTGTTGGGACTAGCGGGGAGGAACAGCGGGGCCTCGTTCTTC.